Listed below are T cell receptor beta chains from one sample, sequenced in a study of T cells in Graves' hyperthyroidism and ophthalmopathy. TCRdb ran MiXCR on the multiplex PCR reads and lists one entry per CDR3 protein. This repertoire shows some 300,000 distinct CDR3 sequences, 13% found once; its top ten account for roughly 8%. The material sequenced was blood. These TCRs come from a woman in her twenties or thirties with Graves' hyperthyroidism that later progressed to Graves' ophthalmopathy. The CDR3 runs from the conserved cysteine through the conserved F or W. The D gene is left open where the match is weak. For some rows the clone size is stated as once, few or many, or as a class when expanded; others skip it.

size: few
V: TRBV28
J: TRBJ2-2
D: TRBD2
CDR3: CASSIAGVAGELFF
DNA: TGTGCCAGCAGTATAGCGGGAGTCGCCGGGGAGCTGTTTTTT

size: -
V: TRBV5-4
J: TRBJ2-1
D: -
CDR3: CASTWGAAPSYNEQFF
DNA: TGTGCCAGCACATGGGGGGCGGCCCCCTCCTACAATGAGCAGTTCTTC

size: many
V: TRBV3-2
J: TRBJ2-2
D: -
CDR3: CASDRRRTSGNTGELFF
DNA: TGTGCCAGCGATCGGCGGCGGACTAGCGGGAACACCGGGGAGCTGTTTTTT

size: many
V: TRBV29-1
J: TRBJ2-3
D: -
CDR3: CSVGAISTDTQYF
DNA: TGCAGCGTTGGGGCTATAAGCACAGATACGCAGTATTTT

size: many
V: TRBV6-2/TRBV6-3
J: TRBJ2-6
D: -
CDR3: CASSPAAGGANVLTF
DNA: TGTGCCAGCAGCCCCGCGGCAGGAGGGGCCAACGTCCTGACTTTC

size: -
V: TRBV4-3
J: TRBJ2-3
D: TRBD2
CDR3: CASSQENLAGGYTDTQYF
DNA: TGCGCCAGCAGCCAAGAAAACCTAGCGGGAGGATACACAGATACGCAGTATTTT

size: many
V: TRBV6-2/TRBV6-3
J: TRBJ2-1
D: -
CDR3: CASGGTAPYNEQFF
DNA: TGTGCCAGCGGAGGGACAGCACCTTACAATGAGCAGTTCTTC

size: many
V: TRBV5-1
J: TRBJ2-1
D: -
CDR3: CASRKLGSNEQFF
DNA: TGCGCCAGCAGAAAATTAGGGAGTAATGAGCAGTTCTTC

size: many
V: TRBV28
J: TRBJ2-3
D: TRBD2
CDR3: CASSLRRRLAIPDTQYF
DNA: TGTGCCAGCAGTTTGAGGAGGAGACTAGCGATCCCAGATACGCAGTATTTT

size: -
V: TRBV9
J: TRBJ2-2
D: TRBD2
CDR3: CASTPGLENTGELFF
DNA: TGTGCCAGCACCCCGGGACTAGAGAACACCGGGGAGCTGTTTTTT

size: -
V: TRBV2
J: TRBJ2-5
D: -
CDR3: CASSGSGPYPWYF
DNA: TGTGCCAGCAGTGGCAGCGGGCCCTACCCTTGGTACTTC

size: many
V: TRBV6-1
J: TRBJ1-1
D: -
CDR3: CASSEGERDTEAFF
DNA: TGTGCCAGCAGTGAGGGGGAGAGGGACACTGAAGCTTTCTTT

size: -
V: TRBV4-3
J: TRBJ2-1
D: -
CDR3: CASSHVGGEQFF
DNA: TGCGCCAGCAGCCATGTGGGGGGTGAGCAGTTCTTC

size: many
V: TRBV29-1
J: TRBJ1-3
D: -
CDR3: CSVEDLGLSGNTIYF
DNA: TGCAGCGTTGAAGATCTTGGGCTTTCTGGAAACACCATATATTTT

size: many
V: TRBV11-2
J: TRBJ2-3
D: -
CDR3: CASSLDQGIRTDTQYF
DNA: TGTGCCAGCAGCTTAGATCAGGGGATACGCACAGATACGCAGTATTTT

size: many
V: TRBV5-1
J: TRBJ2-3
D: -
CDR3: CASRFQGKDTQYF
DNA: TGCGCCAGCAGATTCCAGGGGAAAGATACGCAGTATTTT

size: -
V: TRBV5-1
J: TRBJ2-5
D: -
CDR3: CASRGTGTETQYF
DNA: TGCGCCAGCAGGGGTACAGGGACAGAGACCCAGTACTTC

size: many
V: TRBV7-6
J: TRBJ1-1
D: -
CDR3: CASSSNEDNTEAFF
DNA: TGTGCCAGCAGCTCAAATGAGGACAACACTGAAGCTTTCTTT

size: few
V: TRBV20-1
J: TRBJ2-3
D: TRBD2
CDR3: CSARRPGSGRAATDTQYF
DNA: TGCAGTGCTAGACGCCCGGGGAGCGGGAGGGCGGCGACAGATACGCAGTATTTT

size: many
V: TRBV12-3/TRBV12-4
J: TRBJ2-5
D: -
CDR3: CASSDFVETQYF
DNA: TGTGCCAGCAGTGACTTCGTGGAGACCCAGTACTTC

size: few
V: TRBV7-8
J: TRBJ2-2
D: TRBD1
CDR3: CASSLALTGTGTTGELFF
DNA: TGTGCCAGCAGCTTAGCACTAACCGGGACAGGGACAACCGGGGAGCTGTTTTTT

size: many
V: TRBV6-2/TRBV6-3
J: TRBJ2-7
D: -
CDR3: CASTRRGPPYEQYF
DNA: TGTGCCAGCACCCGCAGGGGACCCCCCTACGAGCAGTACTTC

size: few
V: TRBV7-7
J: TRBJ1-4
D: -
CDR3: CASSPGLNEKLFF
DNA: TGTGCTAGCAGCCCAGGGTTAAACGAAAAACTGTTTTTT

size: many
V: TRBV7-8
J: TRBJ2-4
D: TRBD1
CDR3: CASSSTGTEKDKNIQYF
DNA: TGTGCCAGCAGCTCGACTGGGACAGAGAAAGACAAAAACATTCAGTACTTC

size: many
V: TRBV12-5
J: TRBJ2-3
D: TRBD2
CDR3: CASGLGLGTSRPSADTQYF
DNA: TGTGCTAGTGGTTTGGGCCTCGGGACTAGTCGCCCCTCCGCAGATACGCAGTATTTT

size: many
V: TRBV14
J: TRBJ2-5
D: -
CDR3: CASSQLGNQETQYF
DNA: TGTGCCAGCAGCCAACTGGGCAACCAAGAGACCCAGTACTTC

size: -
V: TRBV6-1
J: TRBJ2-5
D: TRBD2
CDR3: CATRAVAGAWETQYF
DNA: TGTGCCACTCGGGCCGTAGCGGGAGCGTGGGAGACCCAGTACTTC

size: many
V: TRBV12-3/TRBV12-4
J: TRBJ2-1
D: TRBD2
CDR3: CASSPSGKGDNEQFF
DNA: TGTGCCAGCAGTCCGAGCGGGAAAGGAGACAATGAGCAGTTCTTC

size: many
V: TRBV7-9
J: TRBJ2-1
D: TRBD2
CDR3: CASREGNEQFF
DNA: TGTGCCAGCCGGGAGGGCAATGAGCAGTTCTTC

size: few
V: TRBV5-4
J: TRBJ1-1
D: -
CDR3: CASSGAGPNTEAFF
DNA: TGTGCCAGCAGCGGGGCGGGTCCGAACACTGAAGCTTTCTTT

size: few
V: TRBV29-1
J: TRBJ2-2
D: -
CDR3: CSVVRPTGELFF
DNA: TGCAGCGTTGTGCGTCCCACCGGGGAGCTGTTTTTT

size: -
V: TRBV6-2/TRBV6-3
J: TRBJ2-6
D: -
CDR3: CASGRGGTGANVLTF
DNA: TGTGCCTCCGGAAGGGGGGGTACTGGGGCCAACGTCCTGACTTTC

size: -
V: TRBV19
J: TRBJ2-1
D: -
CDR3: CASSKLVGVYNEQFF
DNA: TGTGCCAGTAGTAAATTAGTTGGGGTCTACAATGAGCAGTTCTTC

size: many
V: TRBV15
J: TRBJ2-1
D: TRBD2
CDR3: CATSRELLGTRANNEQFF
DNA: TGTGCCACCAGCAGAGAATTACTTGGGACTAGAGCGAACAATGAGCAGTTCTTC

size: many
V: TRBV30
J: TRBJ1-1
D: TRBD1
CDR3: CAWSGTGQGAEAFF
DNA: TGTGCCTGGAGTGGGACGGGACAGGGGGCTGAAGCTTTCTTT

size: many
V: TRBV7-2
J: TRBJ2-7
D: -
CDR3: CASSSTRYEQYF
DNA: TGTGCCAGCAGCTCGACTCGCTACGAGCAGTACTTC

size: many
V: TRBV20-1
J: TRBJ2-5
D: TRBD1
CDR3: CSARFGTGEETQYF
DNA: TGCAGTGCTAGATTCGGGACAGGGGAAGAGACCCAGTACTTC

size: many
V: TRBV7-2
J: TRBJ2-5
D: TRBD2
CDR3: CASSLKVAGRETQYF
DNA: TGTGCCAGCAGCTTAAAGGTAGCGGGAAGAGAGACCCAGTACTTC

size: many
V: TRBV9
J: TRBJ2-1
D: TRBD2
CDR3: CASSVVLASYNEQFF
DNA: TGTGCCAGCAGCGTAGTACTAGCGTCCTACAATGAGCAGTTCTTC

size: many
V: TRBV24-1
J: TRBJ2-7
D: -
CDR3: CATSDLLARCYEQYF
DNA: TGTGCCACCAGTGATTTGTTGGCACGCTGCTACGAGCAGTACTTC

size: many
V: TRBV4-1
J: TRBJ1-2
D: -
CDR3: CASSQVSLPDFHGYTF
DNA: TGCGCCAGCAGCCAAGTATCCCTACCCGATTTTCATGGCTACACCTTC

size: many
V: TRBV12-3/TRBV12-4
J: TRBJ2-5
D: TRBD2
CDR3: CASTLAGDEETQYF
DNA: TGTGCCAGCACCCTAGCGGGAGATGAAGAGACCCAGTACTTC

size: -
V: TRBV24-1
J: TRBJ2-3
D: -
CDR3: CATSDFLADTQYF
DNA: TGTGCCACCAGTGATTTCCTAGCGGATACGCAGTATTTT

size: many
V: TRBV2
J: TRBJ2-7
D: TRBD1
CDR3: CASQGGQAFYEQYF
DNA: TGTGCCAGCCAGGGGGGACAGGCCTTCTACGAGCAGTACTTC

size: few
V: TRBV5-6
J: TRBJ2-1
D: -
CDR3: CASKPLVYNEQFF
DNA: TGTGCCAGCAAGCCTCTAGTTTACAATGAGCAGTTCTTC

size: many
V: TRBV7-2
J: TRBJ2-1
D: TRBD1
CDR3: CASSLPLGQYNEQFF
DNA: TGTGCCAGCAGCTTACCCCTGGGACAGTACAATGAGCAGTTCTTC

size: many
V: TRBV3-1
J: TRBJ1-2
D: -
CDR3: CASSQESRRGYTF
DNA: TGTGCCAGCAGCCAAGAATCCCGCCGGGGCTACACCTTC

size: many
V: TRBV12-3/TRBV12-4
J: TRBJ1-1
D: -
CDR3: CASTKTENTEAFF
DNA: TGTGCCAGCACCAAGACAGAGAACACTGAAGCTTTCTTT

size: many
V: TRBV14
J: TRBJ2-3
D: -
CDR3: CASSLTGRTDTQYF
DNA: TGTGCCAGCAGCCTGACAGGCCGCACAGATACGCAGTATTTT